Listed below are T cell receptor beta chains from one sample, sequenced in a study of beta chain features in type 1 diabetes. Measured with immunoSEQ multiplex PCR; TCRdb has only the in-frame clones, and not every one. Among a few hundred thousand clones listed, about 15% were seen once. What was sequenced was central memory CD4+ T cells from blood. These receptor sequences come from a man aged 25-40 years in good health. Both conserved end residues are part of each CDR3. D genes are given only for firm matches. Size is stated for part of the rows, as once, few or many counts, or as a class when the clone is expanded.

d_gene,abundance,v_gene,j_gene,CDR3aa,CDR3nt
-,few,TRBV11-2,TRBJ2-3,CASSSTDTQYF,TGTGCCAGCAGCTCCACAGATACGCAGTATTTT
TRBD1,-,TRBV14,TRBJ1-2,CASSRGDRGGGYTF,TGTGCCAGCAGTCGGGGGGACAGGGGCGGAGGCTACACCTTC
-,-,TRBV6-6,TRBJ1-2,CASRTIGDLSFTF,TGTGCCAGCAGGACCATCGGGGACCTCTCGTTCACCTTC
TRBD1,-,TRBV25-1,TRBJ1-2,CASSESGRGQGYTF,TGTGCCAGCAGTGAATCCGGCAGGGGGCAAGGCTACACCTTC
TRBD2,few,TRBV7-8,TRBJ2-4,CASSSGVWDIQYF,TGTGCCAGCAGCAGCGGGGTTTGGGACATTCAGTACTTC
-,-,TRBV4-1,TRBJ1-2,CASSQDWGGPNYGYTF,TGCGCCAGCAGCCAAGATTGGGGGGGGCCGAACTATGGCTACACCTTC
TRBD2,-,TRBV7-2,TRBJ2-4,CASSLVSAGALGNIQYF,TGTGCCAGCAGCTTAGTTTCAGCGGGGGCCCTCGGGAACATTCAGTACTTC
TRBD2,few,TRBV4-1,TRBJ2-1,CASSQDSTGLRKQFF,TGCGCCAGCAGCCAAGATTCGACGGGACTACGCAAGCAGTTCTTC
TRBD2,-,TRBV10-3,TRBJ2-1,CAISDSSGRADNEQFF,TGTGCCATCAGTGATTCTAGCGGGAGGGCCGACAATGAGCAGTTCTTC
-,-,TRBV11-2,TRBJ2-1,CASSLDVALNEQFF,TGTGCCAGCAGCTTAGACGTAGCGCTCAATGAGCAGTTCTTC
TRBD1,few,TRBV10-3,TRBJ1-1,CASRRTGFGNTEAFF,TGTGCCAGCAGACGGACAGGGTTTGGGAACACTGAAGCTTTCTTT
TRBD1,-,TRBV18,TRBJ1-2,CASSPPQGASGYTF,TGTGCCAGCTCACCACCGCAGGGGGCCAGTGGCTACACCTTC
TRBD2,-,TRBV7-8,TRBJ2-3,CASSSGLAGSARTDTQYF,TGTGCCAGCAGCTCGGGACTAGCGGGATCTGCACGCACAGATACGCAGTATTTT
-,-,TRBV7-9,TRBJ1-3,CASGTSSGGNTIYF,TGTGCCAGCGGGACGAGTTCGGGAGGAAACACCATATATTTT
-,few,TRBV7-3,TRBJ1-2,CASSARGGYGYTF,TGTGCCAGCAGCGCGAGGGGCGGCTATGGCTACACCTTC
-,-,TRBV2,TRBJ1-3,CASSEGGNTIYF,TGTGCCAGCAGTGAGGGTGGAAACACCATATATTTT
TRBD1,-,TRBV30,TRBJ1-3,CAWSSRQGSGNTIYF,TGTGCCTGGAGTTCTAGACAGGGCTCTGGAAACACCATATATTTT
-,-,TRBV4-2,TRBJ2-3,CASSQRAGVLDTQYF,TGTGCCAGCAGCCAACGGGCAGGGGTTTTGGATACGCAGTATTTT
-,few,TRBV5-4,TRBJ1-1,CASSLAGHMNTEAFF,TGTGCCAGCAGCTTGGCGGGACACATGAACACTGAAGCTTTCTTT
-,few,TRBV19,TRBJ2-2,CASISRRDRANTGELFF,TGTGCCAGTATTTCTCGTAGGGACCGGGCGAACACCGGGGAGCTGTTTTTT
-,few,TRBV6-1,TRBJ2-1,CASSEVRVEQFF,TGTGCCAGCAGTGAAGTCAGGGTTGAGCAGTTCTTC
TRBD2,-,TRBV7-7,TRBJ2-3,CASSLNPSGTADTQYF,TGTGCCAGCAGCTTAAACCCTAGCGGGACGGCAGATACGCAGTATTTT
TRBD1,few,TRBV25-1,TRBJ1-2,CASSGTGYNYGYTF,TGTGCCAGCAGTGGGACAGGGTATAACTATGGCTACACCTTC
-,-,TRBV4-3,TRBJ2-7,CASSQEGRGDEQYF,TGCGCCAGCAGCCAAGAAGGTAGGGGCGACGAGCAGTACTTC
-,-,TRBV9,TRBJ1-6,CASSVKGEGSPLHF,TGTGCCAGCAGCGTTAAGGGGGAAGGGTCACCCCTCCACTTT
-,few,TRBV5-4,TRBJ1-4,CASSYDIGPGEKLFF,TGTGCCAGCAGCTATGACATTGGTCCCGGCGAAAAACTGTTTTTT
-,-,TRBV18,TRBJ2-5,CASSPRPPRSGETQYF,TGTGCCAGCTCACCCCGACCCCCAAGGTCAGGGGAGACCCAGTACTTC
TRBD1,few,TRBV11-2,TRBJ1-2,CASSAGTAYNYGYTF,TGTGCCAGCAGCGCCGGGACAGCCTATAACTATGGCTACACCTTC